This passage covers 20 T cell receptor beta chains from one sample sequenced in a study of cytomegalovirus exposure and HLA in healthy donors. PCR used 60 Vbeta primers and 13 Jbeta primers. Method: immunoSEQ multiplex PCR; TCRdb's copy keeps in-frame clones and lacks some. Here the sample spans 60,000 to 70,000 clones, roughly 78% being singletons. Input material: PBMCs. All receptors come from a young woman in good health and CMV-seronegative.

The rearrangement links TRBV5-4 to TRBJ2-1; 9 bases align to TRBD1. Germline trimming cut 4 bases from V and 9 bases from J; bases unmatched to any gene: 17. Per germline, CDR1 SGHNT and CDR2 YYREEE (reference sequence). CDR3 length: 17 residues. CDR3 sequence reads: CASSPRHPGQGTAEQFF. DNA for the CDR3: TGTGCCAGCAGCCCGAGACATCCGGGACAGGGAACAGCTGAGCAGTTCTTC.

This clone is a singleton in its sample. The CDR3 region is CASSVDLAGGAEQFF. CDR3 coding DNA: TGTGCCAGCAGCGTAGACCTAGCGGGAGGCGCTGAGCAGTTCTTC. V gene TRBV9 combines with J gene TRBJ2-1; 11 bases are a match to TRBD2. Germline V CDR1 and CDR2: SGDLS, YYNGEE. J gave up 9 bases and V 0 bases, and 5 bases lay outside the gene matches. The CDR3 is made up of 15 amino acids.

This chain joins TRBV5-4 and TRBJ1-2; D not certain. This CDR3 region has 15 residues. V was cut by 4 bases and J by 3 bases, with 16 bases left in between. Germline lookup yields CDR1 SGHNT and CDR2 YYREEE (reference sequence). This chain's CDR3 is CASSRGSWGDYGYTF. The CDR3, as DNA: TGTGCCAGCAGCCGTGGGTCTTGGGGAGACTATGGCTACACCTTC.

The chain joins TRBV28 to TRBJ2-7, with TRBD1 identical over 12 bases. Germline trimming cut 6 bases from V and 1 base from J; bases unmatched to any gene: 4. Germline V gives CDR1 MDHEN, CDR2 SYDVKM. The CDR3 has 15 residues. The chain's CDR3 is CASSPGQGASYEQYF. Written as DNA, the CDR3 is TGTGCCAGCAGCCCGGGACAGGGGGCTTCCTACGAGCAGTACTTC.

CDR3: CSVATPSYEQYF. The DNA of the CDR3 is TGCAGCGTTGCGACACCCTCCTACGAGCAGTACTTC. The chain links TRBV29-1 to TRBJ2-7; D not certain. Trimming left V 4 bases short and J 0 bases short, with 7 bases between. This CDR3 comprises 12 residues. CDR1 and CDR2 (germline): SQVTM, ANQGSEA.

This clone was seen just once. The chain recombines TRBV2 with TRBJ2-1, with D maybe TRBD1 (7 bases). The V gene's germline CDR1 is SNHLY and CDR2 FYNNEI. This CDR3 spans 13 amino acids. Trimming removed 10 bases at V and 2 bases at J, with 12 bases between. The CDR3 reads CATQGGTYNEQFF. The DNA for the CDR3 is TGTGCCACCCAGGGGGGCACCTACAATGAGCAGTTCTTC.

V gene TRBV4-3 combines with J gene TRBJ1-1; 7 nucleotides line up with TRBD1. Germline V lookup: CDR1 LGHNA, CDR2 YSLEER. CDR3 length: 17 amino acids. Germline trimming cut 3 bases from V and 0 bases from J; bases unmatched to any gene: 10. CDR3 coding DNA: TGCGCCAGCAGCCATTCGGTTACAGGGGCGTTGAACACTGAAGCTTTCTTT. This translates into CASSHSVTGALNTEAFF.

The chain joins TRBV27 to TRBJ1-4, with D unresolved. Germline CDR1 MNHEY, CDR2 SMNVEV (reference sequence). V was trimmed by 6 bases and J by 7 bases, leaving 15 bases between them. The CDR3 extends over 14 amino acids. CDR3 sequence reads: CASRADGRREKLFF. The CDR3 bases are TGTGCCAGCAGAGCGGACGGGAGGCGTGAAAAACTGTTTTTT.

J is TRBJ1-2 and V is TRBV10-3; 8 positions agree with TRBD1. The trim removed 6 bases at V and 4 bases at J, leaving 7 bases unmatched. The CDR3 covers 14 residues. CDR1 is ENHRY, CDR2 SYGVKD, per germline. This CDR3 reads CAISPDRESYGYTF. CDR3 nucleotide sequence: TGTGCCATCAGCCCGGACAGGGAAAGCTATGGCTACACCTTC.

This clone was picked up a small number of times. The chain recombines TRBV28 with TRBJ1-5, with D possibly TRBD1 on 6 matching bases. The CDR3 runs to 15 residues. V was clipped by 3 bases and J by 2 bases, with 11 bases between them. Germline V gives CDR1 MDHEN, CDR2 SYDVKM. The CDR3 coding sequence is TGTGCCAGCAGTTTGGCGGGGGCCCGCAATCAGCCCCAGCATTTT. Encoded protein: CASSLAGARNQPQHF. Full variable domain (missing parts from reference TRBV28 and TRBJ1-5): DVKVTQSSRYLVKRTGEKVFLECVQDMDHENMFWYRQDPGLGLRLIYFSYDVKMKEKGDIPEGYSVSREKKERFSLILESASTNQTSMYLCASSLAGARNQPQHFGDGTRLSIL.

The genes are TRBV29-1 and TRBJ1-2, with 9 positions matching TRBD1. The CDR3 sequence is 13 residues long. In germline, CDR1 is SQVTM, CDR2 ANQGSEA. V lost 4 bases, J lost 5 bases, and 5 bases stayed unmatched. CDR3 residues: CSVVKTGGYGYTF. In DNA, the CDR3 is TGCAGCGTTGTGAAGACAGGGGGGTATGGCTACACCTTC.

The chain employs TRBV7-2 and TRBJ1-1; 8 positions agree with TRBD1. Germline CDR1 SGHTA, CDR2 FQGNSA. This CDR3 contains 15 residues. With 3 bases clipped from V and 4 bases from J, the junction kept 7 bases outside the gene matches. The CDR3 nucleotides are TGTGCCAGCAGCTTTTTGGCAGGGGGCATCACTGAAGCTTTCTTT. Protein product: CASSFLAGGITEAFF.

This clone was detected only a few times. The chain couples TRBV27 to TRBJ1-1; no reliable D call. Germline V gene lookup returns CDR1 MNHEY and CDR2 SMNVEV (reference sequence). With 4 bases removed from V and 1 base from J, the gap between germline ends came to 10 bases. The CDR3 has 14 residues. CDR3 coding DNA: TGTGCCAGCAGTTCAGGACGGGAGAACACTGAAGCTTTCTTT. Protein sequence: CASSSGRENTEAFF.

This clone has just one count. V usage is TRBV4-3 and J usage is TRBJ2-7, with TRBD1 matching 8 bases. The CDR3 runs 18 residues. Germline CDR1 reads LGHNA; CDR2 reads YSLEER. V shed 0 bases and J 0 bases; nucleotides not matched to a gene: 10. The CDR3 DNA reads as TGCGCCAGCAGCCAAGATCTCGGGGGACAGGACTTCTCCTACGAGCAGTACTTC. It translates to CASSQDLGGQDFSYEQYF.

J is TRBJ1-2 and V is TRBV19; 9 nucleotides agree with TRBD1. The CDR3 is 15 residues long. Germline values: CDR1 LNHDA, CDR2 SQIVND (reference sequence). J lost 4 bases, V lost 2 bases, and 5 bases had no gene match. CDR3 amino acids: CASSISDRGSYGYTF. The CDR3 DNA reads as TGTGCCAGTAGTATATCGGACAGGGGATCCTATGGCTACACCTTC.

The V and J genes are TRBV6-5 and TRBJ2-7; tentative D call: TRBD1 (6 bases). Germline CDR1 and CDR2: MNHEY and SVGAGI. V was clipped by 7 bases and J by 3 bases, with 10 bases between them. The length of the CDR3 is 12 residues. Here the CDR3 DNA reads TGTGCCAGCACCGGACAGAACTACGAGCAGTACTTC. Translated, it gives CASTGQNYEQYF.

CDR3 sequence: CASSLAGGDVNEQFF. In DNA, the CDR3 is TGTGCCAGCAGCTTAGCAGGGGGTGATGTCAATGAGCAGTTCTTC. The chain couples TRBV11-3 to TRBJ2-1; 7 bases map to TRBD1. CDR1 is SGHNT and CDR2 is YENEEA in the germline V gene. V was clipped by 1 base and J by 6 bases; unmatched bases: 6. CDR3 size: 15 residues. Full variable domain (remainder filled in from reference TRBV11-3 and TRBJ2-1): EAGVVQSPRYKIIEKKQPVAFWCNPISGHNTLYWYLQNLGQGPELLIRYENEEAVDDSQLPKDRFSAERLKGVDSTLKIQPAELGDSAVYLCASSLAGGDVNEQFFGPGTRLTVL.

This chain uses TRBV6-1 with TRBJ1-6; D might be TRBD1 (6 bases). CDR1 is MNHNS and CDR2 is SASEGT in the germline V gene. Trimming took off 5 bases at V and 5 bases at J, with 13 bases between the two ends. CDR3 size: 15 residues. The CDR3 reads CASSPYGTNNSPLHF. Here the CDR3 DNA reads TGTGCCAGCAGTCCCTACGGGACAAATAATTCACCCCTCCACTTT.

V is TRBV5-4 and J is TRBJ2-5; 7 positions match TRBD2. The V and J ends lost 1 base and 1 base, in that order; junction bases with no gene match: 7. The CDR3 loop spans 16 amino acids. In germline, CDR1 is SGHNT, CDR2 YYREEE (reference sequence). Here the CDR3 reads CASSLRRGGLQETQYF. The CDR3 DNA is TGTGCCAGCAGCTTGAGGCGCGGGGGTCTCCAAGAGACCCAGTACTTC.

This clone showed up just once. The chain recombines TRBV5-1 with TRBJ1-6; D uncertain. V lost 4 bases to trimming and J lost 10 bases, with 12 bases between them. The germline CDR1 and CDR2 sequences are SGHRS and YFSETQ. The CDR3 has 13 residues. Here the CDR3 DNA reads TGCGCCAGCAGCCACGGGGAAAGATCACCCCTCCACTTT. As protein: CASSHGERSPLHF. The full variable domain, rest sourced from reference TRBV5-1 and TRBJ1-6, is KAGVTQTPRYLIKTRGQQVTLSCSPISGHRSVSWYQQTPGQGLQFLFEYFSETQRNKGNFPGRFSGRQFSNSRSEMNVSTLELGDSALYLCASSHGERSPLHFGNGTRLTVT.